Listed here are 11 T cell receptor beta chains from one sample, sequenced in a study of blood T cell dynamics during melanoma immunotherapy. Time point denoted: week 3, after first cycle of checkpoint inhibitor. Measured with immunoSEQ multiplex PCR; TCRdb has only the in-frame clones, and not every one. In the table there are some 14,000 clones, more than 85% of which are singletons. This specimen was blood, taken from a patient treated with checkpoint blockade. The receptors derive from a human donor with melanoma.

This sequence joins TRBV18 and TRBJ2-7; 8 bases line up with TRBD2. The CDR3 is 14 residues long. The trim removed 3 bases at V and 3 bases at J, leaving 4 bases unmatched. Per germline, CDR1 KGHSH and CDR2 LQKENI. CDR3 residues: CASSPPGGRYEQYF. DNA of the CDR3: TGTGCCAGCTCACCTCCGGGGGGGCGCTACGAGCAGTACTTC.

The chain combines TRBV30 with TRBJ1-1; unclear D gene. In germline, CDR1 is GTSNPN, CDR2 SVGIG (reference sequence). Trimming removed 4 bases at V and 0 bases at J, with 15 bases between. The CDR3 runs 15 residues. This CDR3 reads CAWTYLSRMNTEAFF. CDR3 DNA sequence: TGTGCCTGGACCTATTTGAGTCGTATGAACACTGAAGCTTTCTTT. Together with reference TRBV30 and TRBJ1-1, the CDR3 gives the full variable domain: SQTIHQWPATLVQPVGSPLSLECTVEGTSNPNLYWYRQAAGRGLQLLFYSVGIGQISSEVPQNLSASRPQDRQFILSSKKLLLSDSGFYLCAWTYLSRMNTEAFFGQGTRLTVV.

The chain carries TRBV19 and TRBJ1-1, with TRBD1 matching over 10 bases. The CDR3 loop spans 15 amino acids. Trimming at V came to 5 bases and at J to 1 base, leaving 4 bases not matched to a gene. Germline loops: CDR1 LNHDA, CDR2 SQIVND (reference sequence). The CDR3 bases are TGTGCCAGTAGTCCGAGGGACAGGGGGAACACTGAAGCTTTCTTT. Translating gives CASSPRDRGNTEAFF.

This chain links TRBV6-1 with TRBJ1-1, with a possible D match to TRBD1 (5 bases). CDR3 size: 14 residues. Looked up from germline, CDR1 is MNHNS and CDR2 is SASEGT. V was shortened by 11 bases and J by 4 bases, with 20 bases between the two germline ends. CDR3 DNA sequence: TGTGCCGCAAGACCTCAGGGCTGGAGCACTGAAGCTTTCTTT. Protein: CAARPQGWSTEAFF.

V usage is TRBV27 and J usage is TRBJ1-3; no clear D gene. This CDR3 spans 13 amino acids. The V gene's germline CDR1 is MNHEY and CDR2 SMNVEV (reference sequence). V was trimmed by 0 bases and J by 4 bases, leaving 4 bases between them. The CDR3 sequence is CASSLSLGNTIYF. Here the CDR3 DNA reads TGTGCCAGCAGTTTATCACTAGGAAACACCATATATTTT.

About this clone itself: One end of the junction is discordant with germline, which a read error may explain. The CDR3 spells CASSMGLGPDEQYF. CDR3 bases: TGTGCTAGCAGTATGGGCCTAGGTCCAGACGAGCAGTACTTC. This chain uses TRBV7-7 with TRBJ2-5; D uncertain. The end of the DNA aligns better with TRBJ2-7, so the J call may be wrong. CDR1 and CDR2 from the germline V gene are SSHAT and FNYEAQ (reference sequence). This CDR3 has 14 amino acids.

This clone was detected once. CDR3 protein: CASSLTSGSFYEQYF. The CDR3 coding sequence is TGTGCCAGCAGTTTGACTAGCGGGAGTTTTTACGAGCAGTACTTC. V and J are TRBV27 and TRBJ2-7; 12 positions agree with TRBD2. The germline V gene has CDR1 MNHEY and CDR2 SMNVEV (reference sequence). V dropped 3 bases and J dropped 4; count of bases not matched to a gene: 4. The CDR3 runs 15 residues.

This clone was seen only once. The chain combines TRBV6-1 with TRBJ1-2; TRBD1 might be the D (5 bases). This CDR3 contains 13 residues. V dropped 7 bases and J dropped 4 bases, with 13 bases sitting between them. The germline V gene encodes CDR1 MNHNS and CDR2 SASEGT. The CDR3, as DNA: TGTGCCAGCATCTGGGGGGAGGCCTATGGCTACACCTTC. It specifies CASIWGEAYGYTF.

This clone was picked up one time. The junction does not match germline at one end; this may be a read error. V is TRBV6-6 and J is TRBJ1-2; D might be TRBD1 (6 bases). CDR3 length equals 13 residues. CDR1 and CDR2 (germline): MNHNY, SVGAGI (reference sequence). The CDR3 DNA reads TGTGTCAGCAGTTACTCTGGGCAGGGGAGCTACACCTTC. Translation gives CVSSYSGQGSYTF.

The rearrangement joins TRBV28 to TRBJ2-5; tentatively, D is TRBD1 (6 bases). The germline gives CDR1 MDHEN, CDR2 SYDVKM. The V and J ends lost 3 bases and 5 bases respectively, with 16 bases between them. This CDR3 has 15 residues. For the CDR3, the DNA is TGTGCCAGCAGTTTCGCCCAGGGGCGAGGCGAGACCCAGTACTTC. It codes for CASSFAQGRGETQYF.

The CDR3 spells CASSVDEGNTEAFF. CDR3 DNA sequence: TGTGCCAGCAGCGTAGATGAGGGCAACACTGAAGCTTTCTTT. The J gene is TRBJ1-1, the V gene TRBV9; D call uncertain. The CDR3 length is 14 residues. Germline V gene lookup returns CDR1 SGDLS and CDR2 YYNGEE. V lost 0 bases and J lost 2, with 8 bases in between.